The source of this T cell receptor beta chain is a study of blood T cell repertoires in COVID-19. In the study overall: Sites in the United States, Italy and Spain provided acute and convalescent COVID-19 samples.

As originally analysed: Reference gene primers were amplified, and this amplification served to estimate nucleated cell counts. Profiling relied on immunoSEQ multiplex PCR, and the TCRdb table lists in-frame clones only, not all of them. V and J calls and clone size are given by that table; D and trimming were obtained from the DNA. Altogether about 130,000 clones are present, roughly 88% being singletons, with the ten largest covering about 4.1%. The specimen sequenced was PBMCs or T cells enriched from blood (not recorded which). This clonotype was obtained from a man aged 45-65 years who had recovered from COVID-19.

The CDR3: CASSYSIDSQNPNTGELFF. For the CDR3, the DNA is TGTGCCAGCAGTTACTCGATCGACTCCCAAAATCCGAACACCGGGGAGCTGTTTTTT. This chain links TRBV6-2 or TRBV6-3 with TRBJ2-2; D gene uncertain. Germline CDR1 is MNHEY and CDR2 is SVGEGT. V gave up 0 bases and J gave up 0 bases, with 17 bases separating them. The CDR3 contains 19 residues.